The TCR beta chain described here comes from a study of control samples from healthy donors and cancer patients. The table lists this clone with a count of one. Germline CDR1 and CDR2: SEHNR and FQNEAQ (reference sequence). This CDR3 spans 16 amino acids. Trimming took 5 bases from V and 1 from J; bases not matched to a gene: 4. Generated by immunoSEQ multiplex PCR, the TCRdb table keeps only in-frame clones and is missing some. The table records 95,000 to 150,000 clones, about nine tenths of them present only once. This rearrangement joins TRBV7-9 to TRBJ2-5, with 13 bases identical to TRBD2. Input material: blood. The receptor comes from a man aged 40-50 years in good health. This CDR3 reads CASSRLAGGIQETQYF. The CDR3 DNA sequence: TGTGCCAGCAGCCGACTAGCGGGGGGCATCCAAGAGACCCAGTACTTC.